This entry lists 14 T cell receptor beta chains sequenced from one sample in a study of T-cell reconstitution after alpha-beta-depleted transplantation in children. The authors prepared the TCRbeta library with unique molecular identifiers. TCRdb itself ran the PCR reads through MiXCR, one entry per CDR3 protein. The sample lists 190,000 or so distinct CDR3 sequences; approximately 15% were seen once. Sequencing used PBMCs from the stem cell graft donor, obtained from the stem cell graft. The origin of the receptors is a human donor who donated a stem cell graft to a child with acute lymphoblastic leukemia.

In its sample, this clonotype was seen many times. This sequence joins TRBV12-3 or TRBV12-4 and TRBJ2-2; no definite D call. The length of the CDR3 is 14 residues. The V end was cut by 5 bases, the J end by 6 bases, with 13 bases between. CDR3 sequence reads: CASSPIRYAGELFF. The CDR3 DNA reads TGTGCCAGCAGTCCTATACGATATGCCGGGGAGCTGTTTTTT.

This clonotype has a count of ten or more. The V call is TRBV10-3, the J call TRBJ2-3, with 8 bases fitting TRBD1. Losses at the gene ends were 4 bases for V and 2 bases for J; bases not matched to a gene: 2. The germline V gene encodes CDR1 ENHRY and CDR2 SYGVKD. This CDR3 is 14 amino acids long. The CDR3 loop is CAISAGQVTDTQYF. The CDR3 coding sequence is TGTGCCATCAGTGCGGGACAGGTCACAGATACGCAGTATTTT.

This clonotype came up a few times. V is TRBV5-1 and J is TRBJ1-2, with D uncertain. V was shortened by 1 base and J by 6 bases, with 7 bases between the two germline ends. From germline, CDR1 is SGHRS and CDR2 YFSETQ. CDR3 length: 12 amino acids. CDR3 sequence reads: CASSLSTDGYTF. CDR3 nucleotide sequence: TGCGCCAGCAGCTTGAGCACAGATGGCTACACCTTC. The entire variable domain, with the rest obtained from reference TRBV5-1 and TRBJ1-2, is as follows: KAGVTQTPRYLIKTRGQQVTLSCSPISGHRSVSWYQQTPGQGLQFLFEYFSETQRNKGNFPGRFSGRQFSNSRSEMNVSTLELGDSALYLCASSLSTDGYTFGSGTRLTVV.

This clonotype was counted at least ten times. The chain has TRBV11-3 and TRBJ1-5, with TRBD1 matching over 7 bases. Germline loops: CDR1 SGHNT, CDR2 YENEEA. V shed 5 bases and J 3 bases; nucleotides not matched to a gene: 10. The CDR3 sequence is 16 residues long. The CDR3 loop is CASSVRTGVSNQPQHF. In DNA, the CDR3 is TGTGCCAGCAGCGTACGAACAGGGGTTTCCAATCAGCCCCAGCATTTT. The whole variable domain, filled in from reference TRBV11-3 and TRBJ1-5, reads EAGVVQSPRYKIIEKKQPVAFWCNPISGHNTLYWYLQNLGQGPELLIRYENEEAVDDSQLPKDRFSAERLKGVDSTLKIQPAELGDSAVYLCASSVRTGVSNQPQHFGDGTRLSIL.

This clonotype was recorded many times. The chain combines TRBV29-1 with TRBJ2-7; 9 nucleotides align to TRBD2. J lost 2 bases, V lost 4 bases, and 6 bases had no gene match. The CDR3 is 14 residues long. Germline values: CDR1 SQVTM, CDR2 ANQGSEA. This chain's CDR3 is CSVVVREGTYEQYF. CDR3 nucleotide sequence: TGCAGCGTTGTAGTGCGGGAGGGCACCTACGAGCAGTACTTC.

This clonotype has at least ten counts. The chain has TRBV6-5 and TRBJ1-2; D gene unclear. Germline V CDR1 and CDR2: MNHEY, SVGAGI. V was pared by 8 bases and J by 3 bases, with 10 bases between. The CDR3 is made up of 12 amino acids. The CDR3 region is CASGGLDYGYTF. The CDR3 region has the DNA TGTGCCAGCGGAGGGCTTGACTATGGCTACACCTTC.

This clonotype was counted many times. The chain recombines TRBV6-5 with TRBJ1-4, with D possibly TRBD1 on 5 matching bases. V was trimmed by 2 bases and J by 3 bases, leaving 16 bases between them. Germline values: CDR1 MNHEY, CDR2 SVGAGI. The CDR3 spans 17 residues. The CDR3 DNA reads as TGTGCCAGCAGTTACACCCCCGGGGGGTCATCTAATGAAAAACTGTTTTTT. Translating gives CASSYTPGGSSNEKLFF.

This clonotype has a count of ten or more. V gene TRBV7-9 combines with J gene TRBJ2-1, with TRBD2 matching 10 bases. The CDR3 has 15 residues. CDR1 and CDR2 from the germline V gene are SEHNR and FQNEAQ (reference sequence). V was pared by 3 bases and J by 9 bases, with 8 bases of the junction left unmatched. CDR3 in amino acids: CASSFPSGSLPEQFF. The CDR3 nucleotides read TGTGCCAGCAGCTTCCCTAGCGGGAGTCTCCCTGAGCAGTTCTTC. Full variable domain (remainder filled in from reference TRBV7-9 and TRBJ2-1): DTGVSQNPRHKITKRGQNVTFRCDPISEHNRLYWYRQTLGQGPEFLTYFQNEAQLEKSRLLSDRFSAERPKGSFSTLEIQRTEQGDSAMYLCASSFPSGSLPEQFFGPGTRLTVL.

This clonotype was counted ten times or more. The rearrangement links TRBV5-6 to TRBJ1-1, with 10 nucleotides matching TRBD1. V lost 6 bases to trimming and J lost 4 bases; unmatched junction nucleotides: 12. CDR3 length: 16 amino acids. Germline values: CDR1 SGHDT, CDR2 YYEEEE. This chain's CDR3 is CASTKIRDRGLTEAFF. The CDR3 DNA is TGTGCCAGCACCAAAATCCGTGACAGGGGGCTCACTGAAGCTTTCTTT.

This clonotype was counted between two and nine times. The genes are TRBV7-2 and TRBJ2-7; possible D gene TRBD1, 7 bases. CDR1 is SGHTA, CDR2 FQGNSA, per germline. With 4 bases removed from V and 2 bases from J, the gap between germline ends came to 12 bases. This CDR3 is 14 amino acids long. Here the CDR3 DNA reads TGTGCCAGCAGCTCCCAGGGGGGTACCTACGAGCAGTACTTC. Its protein is CASSSQGGTYEQYF. The full variable domain, rest sourced from reference TRBV7-2 and TRBJ2-7, is GAGVSQSPSNKVTEKGKDVELRCDPISGHTALYWYRQSLGQGLEFLIYFQGNSAPDKSGLPSDRFSAERTGGSVSTLTIQRTQQEDSAVYLCASSSQGGTYEQYFGPGTRLTVT.

The sample holds many counts of this clonotype. J is TRBJ2-7 and V is TRBV28; 10 positions match TRBD2. Germline lookup yields CDR1 MDHEN and CDR2 SYDVKM. The CDR3 length is 14 residues. Trimming took 8 bases from V and 1 from J; bases not matched to a gene: 5. This CDR3 reads CASAGTSASYEQYF. The CDR3, as DNA: TGTGCCAGCGCAGGGACTAGCGCATCCTACGAGCAGTACTTC.

This clonotype was recorded at least ten times. The chain joins TRBV7-9 to TRBJ2-2, with 7 bases identical to TRBD2. The CDR3 sequence is 16 residues long. J lost 5 bases, V lost 0 bases, and 6 bases had no gene match. Germline V gives CDR1 SEHNR, CDR2 FQNEAQ (reference sequence). CDR3 in DNA: TGTGCCAGCAGCTTAGCGGGCCAGCGGGATACCGGGGAGCTGTTTTTT. Encoded protein: CASSLAGQRDTGELFF.

This clonotype was recorded many times. The chain recombines TRBV7-2 with TRBJ2-5; no clear D. CDR1 is SGHTA and CDR2 is FQGNSA in the germline V gene. The CDR3 is made up of 13 amino acids. V shed 3 bases and J shed 5 bases, with 10 bases lying between them. The CDR3 DNA follows: TGTGCCAGCAGCTTCGGTCTTCCGGAGACCCAGTACTTC. The encoded protein is CASSFGLPETQYF.

This clonotype was seen ten or more times. J is TRBJ1-1 and V is TRBV3-1, with unresolved D. The V and J ends lost 0 bases and 2 bases respectively, with 7 bases between them. CDR1 LGHDT and CDR2 YNNKEL come from the germline V gene (reference sequence). The CDR3 covers 14 residues. CDR3 loop: CASSQDAGNTEAFF. The CDR3 DNA is TGTGCCAGCAGCCAAGATGCAGGCAACACTGAAGCTTTCTTT.